These 13 T cell receptor beta chains share one sample of origin, sequenced in a study of blood T cell repertoires in COVID-19. The assay was immunoSEQ multiplex PCR, and TCRdb's table has in-frame clones only and misses some. The sample lists roughly 79,000 clones; 87% were seen once. What was sequenced was peripheral blood. The receptors shown here come from a woman between 50 and 59 years old with acute or convalescent COVID-19.

This clone was recorded once. The chain uses TRBV5-1 and TRBJ2-5; 7 positions match TRBD1. V lost 4 bases and J lost 5; bases outside the gene matches: 11. The CDR3 is 15 residues long. Per the germline V gene, CDR1 is SGHRS and CDR2 is YFSETQ. The CDR3, as DNA: TGCGCCAGCAGCATCCAAACTACAGGGGTGGAGACCCAGTACTTC. This encodes CASSIQTTGVETQYF.

The CDR3 bases are TGTGCCAGTAGTACTCGGACAGGCCCTGGCACAGATACGCAGTATTTT. This gives the protein CASSTRTGPGTDTQYF. This chain connects TRBV19 to TRBJ2-3; the match to TRBD1 covers 7 bases. The length of the CDR3 is 16 residues. V shed 4 bases, J shed 1 base, and the junction held 8 bases outside the gene matches. Germline V gene lookup returns CDR1 LNHDA and CDR2 SQIVND (reference sequence).

This rearrangement joins TRBV6-5 to TRBJ1-1; possibly TRBD1 for D (5 bases). Trimming stripped 4 bases from V and 7 bases from J, with 13 bases between. The CDR3 is made up of 13 amino acids. Germline assignment: CDR1 MNHEY and CDR2 SVGAGI. The CDR3 protein is CASSWGVRGEAFF. CDR3 DNA sequence: TGTGCCAGCAGTTGGGGGGTTCGGGGTGAAGCTTTCTTT.

The V gene is TRBV13, the J gene TRBJ1-1; TRBD1 might be the D (5 bases). This CDR3 is 15 amino acids long. Germline V gene sequence: CDR1 PRHDT, CDR2 FYEKMQ (reference sequence). Trimming stripped 4 bases from V and 3 bases from J, with 15 bases between. The CDR3 protein is CASSYVGGADTEAFF. In DNA form, the CDR3 reads TGTGCCAGCAGCTACGTTGGCGGGGCGGACACTGAAGCTTTCTTT.

The rearrangement links TRBV7-3 to TRBJ2-7; 12 nucleotides match TRBD1. Germline lookup yields CDR1 SGHTA and CDR2 FQGTGA. V lost 5 bases, J lost 4 bases, and 6 bases stayed unmatched. The CDR3 is 15 residues long. CDR3 protein: CASSLGTGGAYEQYF. CDR3 coding DNA: TGTGCCAGCAGCCTAGGGACAGGGGGCGCGTACGAGCAGTACTTC.

This clone has just a few counts. The chain joins TRBV9 to TRBJ2-2, with D perhaps TRBD2 (6 bases). The ends were cut back, 7 bases at V and 2 bases at J, with 15 bases in the middle. Looked up from germline, CDR1 is SGDLS and CDR2 is YYNGEE. This CDR3 comprises 15 residues. Written as DNA, the CDR3 is TGTGCCAGCGGTCGGACTGGACTAAACACCGGGGAGCTGTTTTTT. Protein sequence: CASGRTGLNTGELFF. The whole variable domain, remainder taken from reference TRBV9 and TRBJ2-2, is DSGVTQTPKHLITATGQRVTLRCSPRSGDLSVYWYQQSLDQGLQFLIQYYNGEERAKGNILERFSAQQFPDLHSELNLSSLELGDSALYFCASGRTGLNTGELFFGEGSRLTVL.

J is TRBJ1-5 and V is TRBV6-5; D gene ambiguous. The germline V gene encodes CDR1 MNHEY and CDR2 SVGAGI. With 0 bases removed from V and 7 bases from J, the gap between germline ends came to 13 bases. The CDR3 extends over 15 amino acids. Here the CDR3 reads CASSYSLASGQPQHF. CDR3 DNA: TGTGCCAGCAGTTACTCTTTGGCTAGCGGCCAGCCCCAGCATTTT.

This clone has a handful of counts. V usage is TRBV10-3 and J usage is TRBJ2-1, with TRBD2 matching 14 bases. This CDR3 has 13 amino acids. Trimming cost V 9 bases and J 6 bases; bases outside gene matches: 1. Germline V gene lookup returns CDR1 ENHRY and CDR2 SYGVKD. The CDR3 loop is CAMGLAGANEQFF. The CDR3 DNA reads as TGTGCCATGGGACTAGCGGGAGCCAATGAGCAGTTCTTC.

This clone appeared a few times. CDR3 nucleotide sequence: TGTGCCAGCCGGGAGGCGCGGGACTACGAGCAGTACTTC. As protein: CASREARDYEQYF. V and J are TRBV19 and TRBJ2-7; TRBD2 aligns across 7 bases. V shed 9 bases and J 3 bases; nucleotides not matched to a gene: 8. CDR1 is LNHDA and CDR2 is SQIVND in the germline V gene (reference sequence). This CDR3 is 13 amino acids long.

The J gene is TRBJ1-1, the V gene TRBV3-1 (or the pseudogene TRBV3-2); no clear D. The CDR3 has 13 amino acids. The V end lost 1 base, the J end lost 1 base, and 4 bases lay between the germline ends. The germline gives CDR1 LGHDT, CDR2 YNNKEL (reference sequence). The CDR3 DNA reads TGTGCCAGCAGCCAAGTATGGAACACTGAAGCTTTCTTT. Translation gives CASSQVWNTEAFF.

The chain recombines TRBV2 with TRBJ1-4, with no clear D. Trimming pared 3 bases from V and 6 bases from J, leaving 8 bases between. There are 13 residues in the CDR3. Germline CDR1 reads SNHLY; CDR2 reads FYNNEI. The CDR3 bases are TGTGCCAGCAGTGAGCCCGGGGATGAAAAACTGTTTTTT. Protein sequence: CASSEPGDEKLFF.

V and J are TRBV29-1 and TRBJ2-5, with D unclear. CDR3 size: 14 residues. The ends were cut back, 0 bases at V and 1 base at J, with 9 bases in the middle. From germline, CDR1 is SQVTM and CDR2 ANQGSEA. CDR3 region: CSVEDVVRQETQYF. The CDR3 DNA is TGCAGCGTTGAAGATGTAGTTCGCCAAGAGACCCAGTACTTC.

The V and J genes are TRBV20-1 and TRBJ2-7, with 9 bases fitting TRBD2. Germline CDR1 and CDR2: DFQATT and SNEGSKA (reference sequence). With V trimmed by 3 bases and J by 5 bases, 8 bases remained unmatched. CDR3 length: 14 amino acids. The CDR3 nucleotides are TGCAGTGCTAGTAGGGTAGCGGGGGTGCACGAGCAGTACTTC. It is translated as CSASRVAGVHEQYF.